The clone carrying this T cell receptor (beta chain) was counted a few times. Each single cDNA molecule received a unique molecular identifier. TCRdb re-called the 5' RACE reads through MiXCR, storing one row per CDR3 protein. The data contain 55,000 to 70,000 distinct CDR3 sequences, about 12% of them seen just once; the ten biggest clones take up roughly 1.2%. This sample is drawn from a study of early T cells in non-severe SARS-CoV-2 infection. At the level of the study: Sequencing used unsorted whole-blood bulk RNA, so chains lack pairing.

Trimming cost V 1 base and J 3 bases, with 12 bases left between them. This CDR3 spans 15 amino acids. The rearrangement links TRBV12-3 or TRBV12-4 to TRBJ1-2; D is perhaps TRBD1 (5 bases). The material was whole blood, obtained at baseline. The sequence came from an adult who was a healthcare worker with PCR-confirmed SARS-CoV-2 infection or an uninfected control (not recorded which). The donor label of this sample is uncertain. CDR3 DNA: TGTGCCAGCAGTTTAGAAACGGGGCAAGACTATGGCTACACCTTC. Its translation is CASSLETGQDYGYTF.